This is a list of T cell receptor beta chains from one sample in a study of blood T cell repertoires in COVID-19. The repertoire was sequenced with immunoSEQ multiplex PCR; TCRdb's copy has only in-frame clones and lacks some. The sample lists approximately 76,000 clones, 86% occurring once. The specimen was peripheral blood. The source is a man older than 75 in a cohort sampled during active COVID-19. Each CDR3 is given with its conserved first and last residue. The D gene is left open where the match is weak. For some rows the clone size is stated as once, few or many, or as a class when expanded; others skip it.

j_call d_call v_call clone_size cdr3_aa cdr3_nt
TRBJ2-3 TRBD2 TRBV5-1 . CASSPLSGVGTDTQYF TGCGCCAGCAGCCCCCTTAGCGGGGTCGGCACAGATACGCAGTATTTT
TRBJ2-3 TRBD2 TRBV3-1/TRBV3-2 . CASSQDYGTSGGGVVDTQYF TGTGCCAGCAGCCAAGATTATGGGACTAGCGGGGGGGGCGTGGTAGATACGCAGTATTTT
TRBJ1-4 TRBD1 TRBV18 . CASSSTGETNEKLFF TGTGCCAGCTCGTCTACAGGGGAAACTAATGAAAAACTGTTTTTT
TRBJ2-5 TRBD2 TRBV7-9 . CASSLGGRQETQYF TGTGCCAGCAGCTTAGGCGGGAGGCAAGAGACCCAGTACTTC
TRBJ2-3 . TRBV21-1 . CASSKNSQRGAIFTDTQYF TGTGCCAGCAGCAAAAATTCCCAGCGGGGGGCCATATTCACAGATACGCAGTATTTT
TRBJ1-3 . TRBV7-9 . CASSAGVNTIYF TGTGCCAGCAGCGCAGGGGTAAACACCATATATTTT
TRBJ2-7 TRBD2 TRBV10-3 once CAISELAGGSYEQYF TGTGCCATCAGTGAGTTAGCGGGGGGTTCCTACGAGCAGTACTTC
TRBJ2-1 . TRBV5-1 . CASSGLQTYNEQFF TGCGCCAGCAGTGGGCTTCAGACCTACAATGAGCAGTTCTTC
TRBJ2-1 TRBD2 TRBV28 . CASRYSGASYNEQFF TGTGCCAGCAGGTATAGCGGGGCGTCGTACAATGAGCAGTTCTTC
TRBJ1-5 TRBD1 TRBV7-2 . CASSLAAGGTNQPQHF TGTGCCAGCAGCTTAGCGGCAGGGGGCACCAATCAGCCCCAGCATTTT
TRBJ1-3 . TRBV2 . CASSDPRTVRNTIYF TGTGCCAGCAGTGATCCTCGGACAGTAAGAAACACCATATATTTT
TRBJ2-2 . TRBV5-1 . CASSPPANTGELFF TGCGCCAGCAGCCCTCCCGCGAACACCGGGGAGCTGTTTTTT
TRBJ1-2 . TRBV24-1 . CATSDPGNFYGYTF TGTGCCACCAGTGATCCCGGGAACTTCTATGGCTACACCTTC
TRBJ1-3 TRBD1 TRBV11-2 . CASSLTGGGNTIYF TGTGCCAGCAGCCTTACAGGGGGAGGAAACACCATATATTTT
TRBJ2-3 . TRBV9 few CASSRQVADTQYF TGTGCCAGCAGCCGACAGGTTGCAGATACGCAGTATTTT
TRBJ2-7 . TRBV5-4 . CASSTGTDPYEQYF TGTGCCAGCAGCACAGGGACGGATCCCTACGAGCAGTACTTC
TRBJ1-3 TRBD1 TRBV7-9 . CASSPRGASSGNTIYF TGTGCCAGCAGCCCCAGGGGGGCTAGCTCTGGAAACACCATATATTTT
TRBJ2-2 TRBD2 TRBV7-2 . CASQRLAGYTGELFF TGTGCCAGCCAAAGACTAGCGGGGTACACCGGGGAGCTGTTTTTT
TRBJ1-2 . TRBV3-1/TRBV3-2 . CASSQALGGYSNYGYTF TGTGCCAGCAGCCAAGCGCTTGGGGGCTATTCTAACTATGGCTACACCTTC
TRBJ2-3 TRBD2 TRBV9 . CASSAGGTSGEDTQYF TGTGCCAGCAGCGCGGGGGGGACTAGCGGGGAAGATACGCAGTATTTT
TRBJ1-5 TRBD1 TRBV19 . CASSMGTGGASNQPQHF TGTGCCAGTAGTATGGGGACAGGGGGCGCTTCCAATCAGCCCCAGCATTTT
TRBJ1-1 . TRBV3-1/TRBV3-2 . CAIRPIRGTEAFF TGTGCCATCAGGCCGATCCGGGGGACTGAAGCTTTCTTT
TRBJ1-1 TRBD1 TRBV24-1 . CATSDEGTGKTEAFF TGTGCCACCAGTGACGAAGGGACAGGAAAAACTGAAGCTTTCTTT
TRBJ2-5 . TRBV5-1 . CASSTSIQETQYF TGCGCCAGCAGCACTAGTATCCAAGAGACCCAGTACTTC
TRBJ1-1 . TRBV27 . CASSSNRDTEAFF TGTGCCAGCAGTTCGAATCGGGATACTGAAGCTTTCTTT
TRBJ2-1 . TRBV5-1 . CASSLVTVSYNEQFF TGCGCCAGCAGCTTGGTGACAGTCTCCTACAATGAGCAGTTCTTC
TRBJ2-3 . TRBV6-5 . CASRSARGADTQYF TGTGCCAGCAGATCCGCGCGGGGAGCAGATACGCAGTATTTT
TRBJ2-2 . TRBV5-1 . CASSLADGGGELFF TGCGCCAGCAGCTTGGCCGATGGAGGCGGGGAGCTGTTTTTT
TRBJ2-1 . TRBV12-3/TRBV12-4 . CASSLGRNNEQFF TGTGCCAGCAGTTTGGGCAGAAACAATGAGCAGTTCTTC
TRBJ1-1 . TRBV3-1/TRBV3-2 . CASSQNFGDTEAFF TGTGCCAGCAGCCAAAATTTCGGAGACACTGAAGCTTTCTTT
TRBJ1-5 TRBD1 TRBV6-1 . CASSERTGYSNQPQHF TGTGCCAGCAGTGAAAGGACAGGTTATAGCAATCAGCCCCAGCATTTT
TRBJ2-5 TRBD2 TRBV4-3 . CASSPSKGGGLAEETQYF TGCGCCAGCAGCCCTAGCAAGGGTGGAGGACTAGCGGAAGAGACCCAGTACTTC
TRBJ2-6 . TRBV9 . CASSVGTGKGSGANVLTF TGTGCCAGCAGCGTAGGAACAGGGAAGGGATCCGGGGCCAACGTCCTGACTTTC
TRBJ2-7 . TRBV19 . CASSGRDRKTYEQYF TGTGCCAGTAGTGGGCGGGACAGAAAAACCTACGAGCAGTACTTC
TRBJ2-3 TRBD1 TRBV9 . CASSLRQGSTDTQYF TGTGCCAGCAGCCTTCGACAGGGGAGCACAGATACGCAGTATTTT
TRBJ1-4 TRBD1 TRBV6-5 . CASRNRGRNEKLFF TGTGCCAGCAGAAACAGGGGGCGAAATGAAAAACTGTTTTTT
TRBJ2-7 . TRBV6-6 . CASSYVRQALTYEQYF TGTGCCAGCAGTTACGTCAGACAAGCCTTAACCTACGAGCAGTACTTC
TRBJ2-1 . TRBV6-6 . CASKYRDLYNEQFF TGTGCCAGCAAATATCGGGACTTGTACAATGAGCAGTTCTTC
TRBJ1-3 TRBD1 TRBV6-5 . CASTDRVGNTIYF TGTGCCAGCACGGACAGGGTTGGAAACACCATATATTTT
TRBJ2-3 . TRBV27 . CASSQGGATVHTDTQYF TGTGCCAGCAGTCAGGGGGGAGCGACAGTACACACAGATACGCAGTATTTT
TRBJ2-1 . TRBV18 . CASSLQGFDEQFF TGTGCCAGCTCACTACAGGGATTCGATGAGCAGTTCTTC
TRBJ2-1 . TRBV12-3/TRBV12-4 . CASRGSSYNEQFF TGTGCCAGCAGGGGGAGCTCCTACAATGAGCAGTTCTTC
TRBJ1-5 . TRBV3-1/TRBV3-2 . CASSRGTGNQPQHF TGTGCCAGCAGCCGCGGGACGGGCAATCAGCCCCAGCATTTT
TRBJ1-5 . TRBV12-5 . CASGLGLNQPQHF TGTGCTAGTGGTTTGGGGCTTAATCAGCCCCAGCATTTT
TRBJ1-2 . TRBV6-6 . CASSLLISNYGYTF TGTGCCAGCAGTCTCCTAATCTCCAACTATGGCTACACCTTC
TRBJ2-7 . TRBV7-2 . CASSPKTGPLSYEQYF TGTGCCAGCAGCCCTAAGACTGGCCCTCTCTCCTACGAGCAGTACTTC
TRBJ1-2 . TRBV20-1 . CSARPEYGYTF TGCAGTGCTAGACCCGAGTATGGCTACACCTTC
TRBJ2-7 . TRBV11-2 . CASSLDPTGAYEQYF TGTGCCAGCAGCTTAGATCCCACAGGAGCCTACGAGCAGTACTTC
TRBJ2-2 TRBD1 TRBV7-2 . CASSIGGNANTGELFF TGTGCCAGCAGCATAGGGGGCAACGCGAACACCGGGGAGCTGTTTTTT
TRBJ2-7 . TRBV6-2/TRBV6-3 . CASSYTRGGGQRSSYEQYF TGTGCCAGCAGTTACACCCGAGGGGGTGGGCAAAGGAGCTCCTACGAGCAGTACTTC
TRBJ2-3 . TRBV7-9 . CASSLLAGADTQYF TGTGCCAGCAGCTTATTGGCAGGGGCGGATACGCAGTATTTT
TRBJ2-2 TRBD1 TRBV5-1 . CASSLEGGETGELFF TGCGCCAGCAGCTTGGAAGGGGGCGAGACCGGGGAGCTGTTTTTT
TRBJ1-2 . TRBV6-2/TRBV6-3 once CASSPAGVLNGYTF TGTGCCAGCAGCCCGGCAGGGGTTCTGAATGGCTACACCTTC
TRBJ2-1 TRBD2 TRBV11-3 . CASSLDGTKTYNEQFF TGTGCCAGCAGCTTAGACGGGACTAAGACCTACAATGAGCAGTTCTTC